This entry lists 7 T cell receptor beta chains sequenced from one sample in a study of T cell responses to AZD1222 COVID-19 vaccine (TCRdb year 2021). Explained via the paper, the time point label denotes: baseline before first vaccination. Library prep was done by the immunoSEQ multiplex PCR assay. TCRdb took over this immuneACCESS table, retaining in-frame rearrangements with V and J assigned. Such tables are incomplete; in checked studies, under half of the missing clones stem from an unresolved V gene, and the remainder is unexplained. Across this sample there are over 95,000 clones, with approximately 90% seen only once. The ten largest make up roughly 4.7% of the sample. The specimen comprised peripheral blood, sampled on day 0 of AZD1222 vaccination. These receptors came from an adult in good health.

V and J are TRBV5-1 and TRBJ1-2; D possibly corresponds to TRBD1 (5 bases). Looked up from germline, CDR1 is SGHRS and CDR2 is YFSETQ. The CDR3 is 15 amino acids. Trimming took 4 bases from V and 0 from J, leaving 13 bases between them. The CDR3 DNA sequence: TGCGCCAGCAGCCCCGGCGGGGCAACTAACTATGGCTACACCTTC. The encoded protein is CASSPGGATNYGYTF.

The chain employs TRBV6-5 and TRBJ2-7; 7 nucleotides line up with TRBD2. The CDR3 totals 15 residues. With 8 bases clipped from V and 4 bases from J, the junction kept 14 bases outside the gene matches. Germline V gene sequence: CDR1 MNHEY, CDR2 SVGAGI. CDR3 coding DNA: TGTGCCAGCCGAATGGGGAGGGGAGTAGAATACGAGCAGTACTTC. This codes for CASRMGRGVEYEQYF.

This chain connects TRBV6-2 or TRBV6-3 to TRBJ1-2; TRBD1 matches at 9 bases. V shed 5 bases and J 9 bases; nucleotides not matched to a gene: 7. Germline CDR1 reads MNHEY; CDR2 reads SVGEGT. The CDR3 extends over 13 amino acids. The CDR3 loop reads CASSGTGTGSYTF. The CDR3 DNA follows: TGTGCCAGCAGTGGAACCGGGACAGGGAGCTACACCTTC.

This CDR3 is CASSLETGATSSGNTIYF. CDR3 coding DNA: TGTGCCAGCAGCTTAGAAACGGGTGCCACCTCATCTGGAAACACCATATATTTT. The V gene is TRBV13, the J gene TRBJ1-3; D is ambiguous. CDR1 is PRHDT and CDR2 is FYEKMQ in the germline V gene (reference sequence). The germline V and J ends were trimmed by 1 base and 1 base, with 17 bases remaining between them. This CDR3 has 18 residues. The variable domain in full, with the rest retrieved from reference TRBV13 and TRBJ1-3, is AAGVIQSPRHLIKEKRETATLKCYPIPRHDTVYWYQQGPGQDPQFLISFYEKMQSDKGSIPDRFSAQQFSDYHSELNMSSLELGDSALYFCASSLETGATSSGNTIYFGEGSWLTVV.

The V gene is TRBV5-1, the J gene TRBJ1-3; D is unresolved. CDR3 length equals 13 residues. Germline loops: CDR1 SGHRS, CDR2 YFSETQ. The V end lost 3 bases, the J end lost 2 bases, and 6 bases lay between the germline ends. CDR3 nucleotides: TGCGCCAGCAGCTGGCAACCTGGAAACACCATATATTTT. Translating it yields CASSWQPGNTIYF.

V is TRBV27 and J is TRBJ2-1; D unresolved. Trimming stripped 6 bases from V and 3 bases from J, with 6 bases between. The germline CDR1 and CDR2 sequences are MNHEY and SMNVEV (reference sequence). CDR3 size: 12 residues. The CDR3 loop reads CASRKGYNEQFF. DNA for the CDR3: TGTGCCAGCAGAAAGGGCTACAATGAGCAGTTCTTC.

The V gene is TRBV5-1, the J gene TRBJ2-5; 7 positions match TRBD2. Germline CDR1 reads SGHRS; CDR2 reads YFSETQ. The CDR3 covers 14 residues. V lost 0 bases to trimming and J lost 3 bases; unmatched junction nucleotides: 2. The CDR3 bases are TGCGCCAGCAGCTTGGCGGGGGGAAAAGAGACCCAGTACTTC. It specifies CASSLAGGKETQYF.